This record looks at one T cell receptor beta chain sequence and its context. Its antigen is not yet known. No base quality information exists; no much larger clone differs at one position. Whole blood was collected in K2EDTA tubes by collaborating institutions according to the institutions' own protocols. For TCRbeta analysis, collaborator samples were shipped as frozen whole blood, as isolated PBMCs, or as DNA extracted from either sample type. TCRbeta CDR3 regions were amplified from genomic DNA by means of the immunoSEQ Assay, a bias-controlled multiplex PCR. Concerning the study's data processing: The number of nucleated cells in each sample was estimated from the amplification of reference gene primers within the assay. Sequence reads were collapsed and filtered to measure the absolute abundance of every unique TCRbeta CDR3 rearrangement. For each sample, productive Simpson clonality was calculated as the square root of Simpson's diversity index over productive rearrangements. In TCRdb, the immuneACCESS table is reduced to in-frame sequences with V and J assigned. These tables do not hold every clone; where another copy was compared, an unresolved V gene accounts for under half, and the others remain unexplained. That table furnishes V, J and clone size, whereas the DNA furnished D and trimming. The sample table lists about 270,000 clones, under 90% of them with a count of one. The leading ten clones occupy less than 10% of the sample.

The sample belongs to a study of blood T cell repertoires in COVID-19 (dated by TCRdb to about 2020). Looking at the study overall: The collaborator samples originated in the United States, Italy and Spain and spanned the acute and convalescent phases of COVID-19. The material from the prospective study consisted of cDNA or gDNA derived from T cells, B-cell-depleted T cells, or PBMCs. Deeply sampled blood TCRbeta repertoires from subjects exposed to, actively infected with, or recovered from COVID-19 were included in the dataset. The repertoires were released in a freely available public database intended as a resource for research on the immune response to SARS-CoV-2. The samples were drawn from the first 160 participants of the ongoing ImmuneRACE study and from 950 to 1,500 subjects provided by 6 global collaborators. Sample metadata almost always included a de-identified subject ID, COVID-19 status, age in years and sex. Where HLA class I and class II types were available, the types were taken from metadata supplied by the sample provider, not from assay-based typing. On the study overall, not on this receptor specifically: The amount of clinical and demographic metadata varied by source and participant and was provided uncurated.

In the germline V gene, CDR1 corresponds to SNHLY and CDR2 to FYNNEI. Trimming costs V 5 bases and J 1 base, and their ends lie 26 bases apart. Reading from cysteine to phenylalanine, the CDR3 counts 19 amino acids. The entry retains the CDR3 DNA only, 57 bases that are in frame from base 1. The sample comprised peripheral blood. The rearrangement combines TRBV2 with TRBJ1-2; confidence is insufficient to name the D gene. The source of this sequence is a human donor in a cohort sampled during active COVID-19. The CDR3 reads as follows: CASSLYIPGGSALNYGYTF. In nucleotides, the sequence is TGTGCCAGCAGTTTATATATACCCGGAGGGTCAGCTCTTAACTATGGCTACACCTTC.